This T cell receptor beta chain was captured in a study of T cells in Graves' hyperthyroidism and ophthalmopathy. As regards this clonotype: Its antigen is as yet unknown.

Uncontrolled infection, other autoimmune disease, pregnancy and lactation each barred patients from inclusion. Between the trimmed V and J ends, which lost 4 bases and 7 bases, there was a span of 16 bases. The CDR3 covers 15 residues. The V gene's germline CDR1 is LNHDA and CDR2 SQIVND (reference sequence). Study results and limitations: Blood also carried most thyroid clonotypes expanded above 0.001. The model forecast ophthalmopathy, anticipating it by a median around 6.5 months before onset.

The CDR3 regions of TCR beta were amplified from RNA transcripts. Using the HTBI primer set, a first-round RT-PCR was run on the TCR CDR3. TCRdb itself ran the multiplex PCR reads through MiXCR, one entry per CDR3 protein. This sample has 350,000 or so distinct CDR3 sequences, with about a sixth found just once. Sequenced material: blood. The TCR originated in a woman in her thirties or forties with Graves' ophthalmopathy. V is TRBV19 and J is TRBJ2-2, with D tentatively TRBD2 (6 bases). The CDR3 nucleotides are TGTGCCAGTAGTACCCAGGGAGGCCGTGGCGGGGAGCTGTTTTTT. Translating gives CASSTQGGRGGELFF.